This TCR beta chain appears in the sequencing data of a study of shared clonotypes between healthy human individuals. About the research overall: Researchers assigned three CD4 naive, three CD4 memory, two CD8 naive and one CD8 memory plate to each donor. Regarding the study as a whole: Among the subsets, naive ones generally showed larger estimated richness than memory ones. When compared with the clonotypes that were shared by all four sorted-subset donors, the non-shared clonotypes turned out to have lower generation probabilities.

Regarding this clone: The antigen is unknown.

As originally analysed: Junction-only sequences produced by ImmunoSEQ had no quality scores, so filtering differed. Some clones are missing from TCRdb's copy, which holds only in-frame ones; the method was immunoSEQ multiplex PCR. V and J calls and clone size are copied from that table; D and trimming were computed from the DNA. The data show approximately 240,000 clones, 60% to 70% seen once. The germline V gene has CDR1 MNHEY and CDR2 SVGAGI. J gave up 5 bases and V 0 bases, and 3 bases lay outside the gene matches. The CDR3 extends over 15 amino acids. The gene calls are TRBV6-5 and TRBJ2-1, with 8 bases identical to TRBD2. The source material was memory CD4+ T cells sorted from blood. Subset given: CD45RA-negative fraction. The sequence was collected from a man in his thirties or forties in good health. The CDR3 loop is CASSYSALADNEQFF. The CDR3 DNA reads TGTGCCAGCAGTTACTCAGCACTAGCGGACAATGAGCAGTTCTTC.